Listed below are T cell receptor beta chains from one sample, sequenced in a study of T cell changes during pregnancy in multiple sclerosis. Profiling relied on immunoSEQ multiplex PCR, and the TCRdb table lists in-frame clones only, not all of them. Of about 68,000 clones detected, about nine tenths appear once; the ten largest clones hold about 1.5%. This sample comprised peripheral blood, obtained in the third trimester of pregnancy. Receptor source: a female donor with multiple sclerosis, enrolled in a pregnancy study. CDR3s include the opening cysteine and the closing phenylalanine or tryptophan. D genes are given only for firm matches. Only some rows state a clone size, as once, few, many or a class for expanded clones.

d_gene,len,j_gene,v_gene,abundance,CDR3aa,CDR3nt
-,17,TRBJ2-6,TRBV11-2,few,CASSSSGVRSGANVLTF,TGTGCCAGCAGCTCGTCAGGGGTTCGGTCTGGGGCCAACGTCCTGACTTTC
-,14,TRBJ2-7,TRBV13,-,CASSISGVNYEQYF,TGTGCCAGCAGCATATCAGGGGTAAACTACGAGCAGTACTTC
-,15,TRBJ1-5,TRBV30,-,CAWSVRGAINQPQHF,TGTGCCTGGAGTGTACGGGGGGCGATAAATCAGCCCCAGCATTTT
-,15,TRBJ1-6,TRBV7-2,-,CASSLGRGFNSPLHF,TGTGCCAGCAGCTTAGGCAGGGGATTTAATTCACCCCTCCACTTT
-,15,TRBJ1-3,TRBV6-6,-,CASRLGADSGNTIYF,TGTGCCAGCAGGCTGGGGGCAGACTCTGGAAACACCATATATTTT
-,14,TRBJ1-3,TRBV15,-,CATSRDTGWSAIYF,TGTGCCACCAGCAGAGACACGGGTTGGAGCGCCATATATTTT
-,14,TRBJ1-6,TRBV7-2,-,CASRGLGGNSPLHF,TGTGCCAGCAGGGGACTGGGAGGTAATTCACCCCTCCACTTT
-,15,TRBJ2-7,TRBV27,-,CASSLSDSSYYEQYF,TGTGCCAGCAGTTTGTCGGACAGTAGTTACTACGAGCAGTACTTC
-,14,TRBJ1-1,TRBV7-2,-,CASSLMDTDTEAFF,TGTGCCAGCAGCTTGATGGACACAGACACTGAAGCTTTCTTT
TRBD1,14,TRBJ1-1,TRBV2,-,CASNLQGMNTEAFF,TGTGCCAGCAACCTACAGGGGATGAACACTGAAGCTTTCTTT
TRBD2,15,TRBJ2-1,TRBV7-9,-,CASSQLAGGPHEQFF,TGTGCCAGCAGCCAACTAGCGGGAGGGCCTCATGAGCAGTTCTTC
TRBD1,14,TRBJ1-1,TRBV10-1,-,CASSRDRKNTEAFF,TGCGCCAGCAGTAGGGACAGAAAGAACACTGAAGCTTTCTTT
-,13,TRBJ1-2,TRBV5-4,-,CASSLDRLYGYTF,TGTGCCAGCAGCTTGGACAGGCTATATGGCTACACCTTC
-,12,TRBJ2-1,TRBV7-2,-,CASSLAAGAQFF,TGTGCCAGCAGCTTAGCGGCGGGGGCACAGTTCTTC
-,12,TRBJ1-2,TRBV29-1,-,CSVDGWSYGYTF,TGCAGCGTTGACGGGTGGAGCTATGGCTACACCTTC
-,15,TRBJ2-2,TRBV7-3,-,CASSLSGLSAGELFF,TGTGCCAGCAGCTTAAGTGGACTCTCAGCCGGGGAGCTGTTTTTT
TRBD2,13,TRBJ2-5,TRBV5-8,-,CASSAGLDETQYF,TGTGCCAGCAGCGCCGGACTAGATGAGACCCAGTACTTC
-,16,TRBJ2-7,TRBV9,-,CASSPSTTASSYEQYF,TGTGCCAGCAGCCCGTCGACTACTGCGAGCTCCTACGAGCAGTACTTC
-,15,TRBJ2-6,TRBV6-1,-,CASSEIQSGANVLTF,TGTGCCAGCAGTGAAATCCAGTCTGGGGCCAACGTCCTGACTTTC
-,13,TRBJ2-1,TRBV9,-,CASSVGTHNEQFF,TGTGCCAGCAGCGTCGGTACCCACAATGAGCAGTTCTTC
TRBD2,18,TRBJ2-1,TRBV19,-,CASSPGLAGGSSYNEQFF,TGTGCCAGTAGTCCGGGACTAGCGGGAGGCTCCTCCTACAATGAGCAGTTCTTC
-,13,TRBJ1-2,TRBV19,once,CASSGTRTTGYTF,TGTGCCAGTAGTGGGACAAGGACCACTGGCTACACCTTC
TRBD1,15,TRBJ1-3,TRBV6-5,-,CASKKQGFSGNTIYF,TGTGCCAGCAAAAAACAGGGGTTCTCTGGAAACACCATATATTTT
-,16,TRBJ1-3,TRBV7-2,-,CASSLVFAAAGNTIYF,TGTGCCAGCAGCTTAGTCTTTGCGGCTGCTGGAAACACCATATATTTT
TRBD1,15,TRBJ2-1,TRBV10-3,-,CAIRRDSSSYNEQFF,TGTGCCATCAGAAGGGACAGTAGCTCCTACAATGAGCAGTTCTTC
-,14,TRBJ2-7,TRBV5-4,-,CASSLGESSYEQYF,TGTGCCAGCAGCTTGGGTGAGAGCTCCTACGAGCAGTACTTC
-,18,TRBJ1-1,TRBV4-3,-,CASSQDWREATGHTEAFF,TGCGCCAGCAGCCAAGATTGGAGAGAGGCGACAGGTCACACTGAAGCTTTCTTT
-,12,TRBJ2-1,TRBV7-9,-,CASSSMYNEQFF,TGTGCCAGCAGCTCCATGTACAATGAGCAGTTCTTC
TRBD1,13,TRBJ1-2,TRBV19,-,CASSPTGGYGYTF,TGTGCCAGTAGTCCGACAGGGGGCTATGGCTACACCTTC
-,15,TRBJ1-1,TRBV4-3,-,CASSQDWQGNTEAFF,TGCGCCAGCAGCCAAGATTGGCAGGGGAACACTGAAGCTTTCTTT
TRBD1,13,TRBJ1-1,TRBV7-2,-,CASSFQGASEAFF,TGTGCCAGCAGCTTCCAGGGGGCGAGTGAAGCTTTCTTT
TRBD2,15,TRBJ2-7,TRBV5-1,-,CASGLSSGSIGEQYF,TGCGCCAGCGGATTATCTAGCGGGAGTATCGGCGAGCAGTACTTC
TRBD1,15,TRBJ2-7,TRBV5-1,-,CASSELGQGAREQYF,TGCGCCAGCAGCGAGTTGGGACAGGGGGCGCGCGAGCAGTACTTC
TRBD2,16,TRBJ2-2,TRBV27,-,CASSLTSGSATGELFF,TGTGCCAGCAGTTTAACTAGCGGGAGCGCCACCGGGGAGCTGTTTTTT
-,17,TRBJ1-6,TRBV14,-,CASSQTPWTAGEKPLHF,TGTGCCAGCAGCCAGACACCGTGGACAGCCGGCGAGAAACCCCTCCACTTT
-,15,TRBJ1-5,TRBV19,-,CASSIGGASNQPQHF,TGTGCCAGTAGTATCGGAGGGGCTAGCAATCAGCCCCAGCATTTT
-,15,TRBJ1-5,TRBV6-1,-,CASTSGEGGGQPQHF,TGTGCCAGCACCTCAGGGGAGGGCGGCGGTCAGCCCCAGCATTTT
TRBD2,15,TRBJ2-1,TRBV14,once,CASSPGRAWGNEQFF,TGTGCCAGCAGCCCGGGGAGGGCCTGGGGCAATGAGCAGTTCTTC